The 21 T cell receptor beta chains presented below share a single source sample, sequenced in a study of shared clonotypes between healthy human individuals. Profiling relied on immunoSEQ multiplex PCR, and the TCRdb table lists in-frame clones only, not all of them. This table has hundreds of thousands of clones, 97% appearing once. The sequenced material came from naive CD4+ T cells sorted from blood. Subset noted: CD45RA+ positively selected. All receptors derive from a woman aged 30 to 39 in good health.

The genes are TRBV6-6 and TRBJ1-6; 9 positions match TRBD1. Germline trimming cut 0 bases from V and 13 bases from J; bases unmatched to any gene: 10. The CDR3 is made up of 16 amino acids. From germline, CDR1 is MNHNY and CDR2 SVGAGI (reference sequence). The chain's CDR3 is CASSYSTGGMRVPLHF. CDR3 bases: TGTGCCAGCAGTTACTCGACAGGGGGTATGAGGGTGCCCCTCCACTTT.

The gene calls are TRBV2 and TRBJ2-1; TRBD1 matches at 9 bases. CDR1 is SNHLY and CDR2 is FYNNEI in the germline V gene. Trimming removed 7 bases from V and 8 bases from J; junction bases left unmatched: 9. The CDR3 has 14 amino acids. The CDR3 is CASTPRTGEDEQFF. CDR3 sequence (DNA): TGTGCCAGCACCCCGAGGACAGGGGAAGATGAGCAGTTCTTC.

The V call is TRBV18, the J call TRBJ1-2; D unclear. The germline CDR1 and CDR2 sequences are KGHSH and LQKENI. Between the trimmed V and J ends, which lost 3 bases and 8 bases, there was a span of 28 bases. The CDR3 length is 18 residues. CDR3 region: CASSPMEVGGPLTSGYTF. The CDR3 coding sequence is TGTGCCAGCTCACCGATGGAGGTAGGAGGGCCTTTAACCTCCGGCTACACCTTC.

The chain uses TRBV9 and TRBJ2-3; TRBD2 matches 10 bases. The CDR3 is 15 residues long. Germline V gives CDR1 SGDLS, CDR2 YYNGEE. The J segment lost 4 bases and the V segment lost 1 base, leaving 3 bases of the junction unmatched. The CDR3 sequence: CASSVLAGVSDTQYF. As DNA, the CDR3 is TGTGCCAGCAGCGTACTAGCGGGAGTTTCAGATACGCAGTATTTT.

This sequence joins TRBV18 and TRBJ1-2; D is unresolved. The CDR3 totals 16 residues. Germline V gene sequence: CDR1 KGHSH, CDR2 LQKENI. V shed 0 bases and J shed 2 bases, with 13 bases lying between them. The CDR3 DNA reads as TGTGCCAGCTCACCACCCGGCAGAACCTCAAACTATGGCTACACCTTC. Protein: CASSPPGRTSNYGYTF.

The CDR3, as DNA: TGTGCCAGTAGTATAGCGTATAGTTCCCACGAGCAGTACTTC. Protein sequence: CASSIAYSSHEQYF. The chain combines TRBV19 with TRBJ2-7; D is unclear. The CDR3 is 14 residues long. V was shortened by 1 base and J by 5 bases, with 12 bases between the two germline ends. In germline, CDR1 is LNHDA, CDR2 SQIVND (reference sequence).

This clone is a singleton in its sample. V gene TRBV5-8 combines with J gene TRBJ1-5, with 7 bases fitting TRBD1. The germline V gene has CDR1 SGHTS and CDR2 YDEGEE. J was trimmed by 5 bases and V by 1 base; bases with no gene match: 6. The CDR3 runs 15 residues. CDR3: CASSLTGAFDQPQHF. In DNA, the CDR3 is TGTGCCAGCAGCTTGACAGGGGCGTTCGATCAGCCCCAGCATTTT.

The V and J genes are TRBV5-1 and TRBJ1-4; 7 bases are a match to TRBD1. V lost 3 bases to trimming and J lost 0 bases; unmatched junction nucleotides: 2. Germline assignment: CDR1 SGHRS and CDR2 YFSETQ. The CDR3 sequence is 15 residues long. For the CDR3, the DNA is TGCGCCAGCAGCTCCAGGGGGGCAACTAATGAAAAACTGTTTTTT. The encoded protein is CASSSRGATNEKLFF.

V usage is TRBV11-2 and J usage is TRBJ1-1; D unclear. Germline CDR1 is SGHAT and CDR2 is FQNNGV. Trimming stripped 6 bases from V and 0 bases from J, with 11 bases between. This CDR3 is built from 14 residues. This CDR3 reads CASSRVRLNTEAFF. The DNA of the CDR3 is TGTGCCAGCAGTCGAGTCCGTTTGAACACTGAAGCTTTCTTT. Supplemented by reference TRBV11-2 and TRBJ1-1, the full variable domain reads EAGVAQSPRYKIIEKRQSVAFWCNPISGHATLYWYQQILGQGPKLLIQFQNNGVVDDSQLPKDRFSAERLKGVDSTLKIQPAKLEDSAVYLCASSRVRLNTEAFFGQGTRLTVV.

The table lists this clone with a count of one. DNA for the CDR3: TGTGCCAGCAAAGAGCGGGAGGAACCGTCAAGGGTCAGCGGTGAGCAGTTCTTC. It translates to CASKEREEPSRVSGEQFF. The genes are TRBV27 and TRBJ2-1, with 9 positions matching TRBD2. The length of the CDR3 is 18 residues. Trimming took 7 bases from V and 9 from J; bases not matched to a gene: 22. Germline CDR1 is MNHEY and CDR2 is SMNVEV (reference sequence).

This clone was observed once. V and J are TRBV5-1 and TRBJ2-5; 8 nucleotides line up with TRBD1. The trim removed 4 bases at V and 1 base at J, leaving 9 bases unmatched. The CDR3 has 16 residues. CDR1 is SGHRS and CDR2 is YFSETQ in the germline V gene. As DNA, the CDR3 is TGCGCCAGCAGCACCCAGCCCGGGACAGGCCAAGAGACCCAGTACTTC. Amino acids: CASSTQPGTGQETQYF.

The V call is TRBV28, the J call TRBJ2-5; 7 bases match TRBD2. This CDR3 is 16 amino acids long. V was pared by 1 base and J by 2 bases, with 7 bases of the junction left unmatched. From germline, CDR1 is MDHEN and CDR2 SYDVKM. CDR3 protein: CASSLSASGQQETQYF. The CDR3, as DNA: TGTGCCAGCAGTTTATCGGCTAGCGGACAACAAGAGACCCAGTACTTC.

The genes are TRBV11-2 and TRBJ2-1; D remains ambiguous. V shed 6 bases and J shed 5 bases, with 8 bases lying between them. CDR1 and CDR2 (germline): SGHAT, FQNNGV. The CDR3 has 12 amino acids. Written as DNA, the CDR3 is TGTGCCAGCAGAGGAGTAAACAATGAGCAGTTCTTC. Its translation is CASRGVNNEQFF.

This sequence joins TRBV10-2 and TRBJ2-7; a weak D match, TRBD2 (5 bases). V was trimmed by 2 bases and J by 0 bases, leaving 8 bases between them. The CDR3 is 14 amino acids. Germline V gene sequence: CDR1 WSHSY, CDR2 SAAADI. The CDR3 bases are TGCGCCAGCAGTGAGGGACTCAGCTCCTACGAGCAGTACTTC. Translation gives CASSEGLSSYEQYF.

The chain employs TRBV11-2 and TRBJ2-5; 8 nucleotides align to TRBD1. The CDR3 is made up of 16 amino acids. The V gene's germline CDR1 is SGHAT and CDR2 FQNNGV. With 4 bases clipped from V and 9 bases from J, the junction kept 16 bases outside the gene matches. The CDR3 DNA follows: TGTGCCAGCAGCTGGAGAATCCCCGGGACAGGCCAGGCCCAGTACTTC. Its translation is CASSWRIPGTGQAQYF.

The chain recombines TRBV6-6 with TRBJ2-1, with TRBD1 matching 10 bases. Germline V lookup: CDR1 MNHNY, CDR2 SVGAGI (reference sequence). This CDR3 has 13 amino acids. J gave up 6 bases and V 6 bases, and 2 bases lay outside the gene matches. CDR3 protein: CASRRQGANEQFF. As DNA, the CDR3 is TGTGCCAGCAGGAGACAGGGGGCCAATGAGCAGTTCTTC.

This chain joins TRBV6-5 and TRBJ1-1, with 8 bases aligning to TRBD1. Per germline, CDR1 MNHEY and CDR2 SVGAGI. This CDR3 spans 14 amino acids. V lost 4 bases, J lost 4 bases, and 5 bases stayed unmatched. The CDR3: CASSFDRGSTEAFF. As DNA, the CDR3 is TGTGCCAGCAGTTTCGACAGGGGTAGCACTGAAGCTTTCTTT.

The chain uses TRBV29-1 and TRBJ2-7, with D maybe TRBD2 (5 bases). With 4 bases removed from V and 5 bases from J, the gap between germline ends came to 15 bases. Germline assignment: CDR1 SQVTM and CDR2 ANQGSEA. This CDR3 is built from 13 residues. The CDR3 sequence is CSVAPDEGHEQYF. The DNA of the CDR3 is TGCAGCGTTGCCCCAGATGAGGGCCACGAGCAGTACTTC.

The DNA of the CDR3 is TGTGCCAGCAGTGAAGGGACAGGTGGATTTGGTGGCTACACCTTC. Translated, it gives CASSEGTGGFGGYTF. The rearrangement joins TRBV2 to TRBJ1-2; TRBD1 matches at 7 bases. V lost 1 base, J lost 7 bases, and 9 bases stayed unmatched. CDR3 length: 15 residues. Germline V lookup: CDR1 SNHLY, CDR2 FYNNEI.

Here the CDR3 reads CASRLPRGTLNTEAFF. The DNA for the CDR3 is TGTGCCAGCAGACTACCACGTGGGACTCTGAACACTGAAGCTTTCTTT. This chain joins TRBV28 and TRBJ1-1; D may be TRBD1 (5 bases). CDR1 is MDHEN and CDR2 is SYDVKM in the germline V gene. There are 16 residues in the CDR3. V lost 6 bases and J 0 bases, leaving 17 bases between the germline ends.

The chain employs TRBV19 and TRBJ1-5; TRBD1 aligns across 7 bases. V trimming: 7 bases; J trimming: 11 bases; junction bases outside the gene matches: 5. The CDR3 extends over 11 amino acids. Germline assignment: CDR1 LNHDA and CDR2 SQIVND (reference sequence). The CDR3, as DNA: TGTGCCAGTAAGGGGGCCTGGGCCCAGCATTTT. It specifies CASKGAWAQHF. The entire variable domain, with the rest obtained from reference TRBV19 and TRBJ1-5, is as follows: DGGITQSPKYLFRKEGQNVTLSCEQNLNHDAMYWYRQDPGQGLRLIYYSQIVNDFQKGDIAEGYSVSREKKESFPLTVTSAQKNPTAFYLCASKGAWAQHFGDGTRLSIL.